One and the same sample provided the 14 T cell receptor beta chains below, sequenced in a study of human T cells and chemical hapten exposure. TCRdb reanalysed the RACE reads using MiXCR and keeps one entry per CDR3 protein. This sample yields some 59,000 distinct CDR3 sequences, of which approximately 10% are seen a single time; approximately 4.2% belongs to the top ten. Specified time point: pre-sensitization, week 0. The treatment: therapeutic diphenylcyclopropenone sensitization with weekly scalp DPC. Material: whole blood, obtained in connection with sensitization to the hapten diphenylcyclopropenone (DPC). The receptors shown here come from a woman between 35 and 50 years old with alopecia areata. Some clones in this sample may be carry-over from other donors' samples.

This clonotype occurred a few times. In nucleotides, the CDR3 is TGTGCCAGCAGCCAAGGGTTCGGGAGGGCCAGCGAGCAGTACTTC. Translating gives CASSQGFGRASEQYF. The chain employs TRBV14 and TRBJ2-7, with 8 bases that match TRBD2. This CDR3 has 15 amino acids. Germline-derived CDR1 and CDR2 are SGHDN and FVKESK. J gave up 6 bases and V 1 base, and 8 bases lay outside the gene matches.

V gene TRBV4-1 combines with J gene TRBJ1-6, with D possibly TRBD1 on 6 matching bases. The germline gives CDR1 MGHRA, CDR2 YSYEKL. With 1 base removed from V and 9 bases from J, the gap between germline ends came to 13 bases. The CDR3 totals 15 residues. The CDR3 protein is CASSQAQGLTSPLHF. CDR3 DNA: TGCGCCAGCAGCCAAGCACAGGGATTGACTTCACCCCTCCACTTT.

As for this clonotype: Because it lacks the conserved phenylalanine or tryptophan at the end, this CDR3 is likely a read error. The CDR3 sequence is CASRSGATSYNEQFS. CDR3 DNA: TGTGCCAGCAGGAGCGGGGCGACCTCCTACAATGAGCAGTTCTCC. This rearrangement joins TRBV6-5 to TRBJ2-1; 7 bases align to TRBD2. The germline gives CDR1 MNHEY, CDR2 SVGAGI. Trimming at V came to 6 bases and at J to 0 bases, leaving 5 bases not matched to a gene. This CDR3 contains 15 residues.

This chain joins TRBV11-2 and TRBJ2-1; no clear D gene. V lost 5 bases to trimming and J lost 3 bases, with 5 bases between them. The CDR3 consists of 12 residues. Germline V gene sequence: CDR1 SGHAT, CDR2 FQNNGV. This CDR3 is CASSGNYNEQFF. The CDR3 DNA sequence: TGTGCCAGCAGCGGGAACTACAATGAGCAGTTCTTC.

Ten or more counts support this clonotype. The rearrangement uses TRBV7-9 and TRBJ2-1, with a tentative D call TRBD2 (6 bases). The CDR3 runs to 14 residues. V dropped 0 bases and J dropped 8 bases, with 11 bases sitting between them. Germline CDR1 and CDR2: SEHNR and FQNEAQ (reference sequence). This CDR3 is CASSLAGGADEQFF. The CDR3 DNA sequence: TGTGCCAGCAGCTTAGCGGGCGGGGCCGATGAGCAGTTCTTC. The entire variable domain, with the rest obtained from reference TRBV7-9 and TRBJ2-1, is as follows: DTGVSQNPRHKITKRGQNVTFRCDPISEHNRLYWYRQTLGQGPEFLTYFQNEAQLEKSRLLSDRFSAERPKGSFSTLEIQRTEQGDSAMYLCASSLAGGADEQFFGPGTRLTVL.

Many counts were recorded for this clonotype. The genes are TRBV7-2 and TRBJ2-1; D uncertain. V lost 1 base and J lost 5, with 3 bases in between. This CDR3 region has 12 residues. Germline V gene lookup returns CDR1 SGHTA and CDR2 FQGNSA. CDR3 region: CASSLGNNEQFF. DNA for the CDR3: TGTGCCAGCAGCTTAGGCAACAATGAGCAGTTCTTC.

This clonotype was picked up many times. The chain employs TRBV6-2 or TRBV6-3 and TRBJ1-1; D is unresolved. CDR1 is MNHEY, CDR2 SVGEGT, per germline. V was clipped by 2 bases and J by 6 bases, with 16 bases between them. This CDR3 is 15 amino acids long. DNA for the CDR3: TGTGCCAGCAGTTACGCGGGCAGGCACCTGGCTGAAGCTTTCTTT. It yields the protein CASSYAGRHLAEAFF.

In this sample, this clonotype turned up many times. The CDR3 bases are TGTGCCAGCAGCTCCCCGCACCAGGGGAGCACTGAAGCTTTCTTT. It translates to CASSSPHQGSTEAFF. J is TRBJ1-1 and V is TRBV7-2; maybe TRBD1 (6 bases). This CDR3 contains 15 residues. Germline V lookup: CDR1 SGHTA, CDR2 FQGNSA. The ends were cut back, 4 bases at V and 4 bases at J, with 16 bases in the middle.

Regarding this clonotype: A read error is possible here, since a much larger clone lies one base away. V and J are TRBV29-1 and TRBJ1-3; D is ambiguous. Looked up from germline, CDR1 is SQVTM and CDR2 is ANQGSEA. The CDR3 loop spans 11 amino acids. CDR3: CSALSGKTIYF. CDR3 DNA: TGCAGCGCGCTCTCTGGAAAAACCATATATTTT.

The J gene is TRBJ2-3, the V gene TRBV6-2 or TRBV6-3; 13 nucleotides agree with TRBD2. The J segment lost 8 bases and the V segment lost 7 bases, leaving 18 bases of the junction unmatched. Looked up from germline, CDR1 is MNHEY and CDR2 is SVGEGT. There are 18 residues in the CDR3. In DNA form, the CDR3 reads TGTGCCAGCACGTCCCAGCTACCTGGACTAGCGGGAGAGGCTACGCAGTATTTT. This gives the protein CASTSQLPGLAGEATQYF.

About this clonotype itself: A read error may produce the germline difference seen at one junction end. V is TRBV6-2 or TRBV6-3 and J is TRBJ1-6, with 8 bases identical to TRBD1. In germline, CDR1 is MNHEY, CDR2 SVGEGT. The CDR3 contains 15 residues. The CDR3 spells CASSLRDRGNSPPHF. In DNA form, the CDR3 reads TGTGCCAGCAGTCTCCGAGACAGGGGTAATTCACCCCCCCACTTT.

This clonotype was recorded a few times. V is TRBV20-1 and J is TRBJ1-6, with TRBD1 identical over 8 bases. Germline loops: CDR1 DFQATT, CDR2 SNEGSKA (reference sequence). V lost 6 bases to trimming and J lost 0 bases; unmatched junction nucleotides: 10. The CDR3 is 17 amino acids. The CDR3 region is CSATGTGQGSYNSPLHF. Written as DNA, the CDR3 is TGCAGTGCCACCGGGACAGGACAAGGCTCCTATAATTCACCCCTCCACTTT.

This clonotype was picked up a small number of times. This sequence joins TRBV29-1 and TRBJ1-5, with 8 bases aligning to TRBD1. This CDR3 has 14 amino acids. V trimming: 4 bases; J trimming: 6 bases; junction bases outside the gene matches: 8. CDR1 is SQVTM, CDR2 ANQGSEA, per germline. Written as DNA, the CDR3 is TGCAGCGTTGCGACGGCAGGGGGCTCTCAGCCCCAGCATTTT. It is translated as CSVATAGGSQPQHF.

The V call is TRBV10-1, the J call TRBJ2-3; no clear D. From germline, CDR1 is WNHNN and CDR2 SYGVQD (reference sequence). The V and J ends lost 0 bases and 6 bases respectively, with 7 bases between them. The CDR3 is 13 amino acids. Written as DNA, the CDR3 is TGCGCCAGCAGTGAGTCGGTCGAGGATACGCAGTATTTT. It specifies CASSESVEDTQYF.